This is a list of T cell receptor beta chains from one sample in a study of type 1 and type 2 diabetes patients. MiXCR was run by TCRdb on the multiplex PCR reads, yielding one entry per CDR3 protein. The sample holds a few hundred thousand distinct CDR3 sequences; roughly 48% are singletons and the top ten take about an eighth. Sample: peripheral blood mononuclear cells (PBMCs). Receptors originate from a man between 18 and 35 years old with type 2 diabetes. CDR3s leave out the opening cysteine and the closing phenylalanine or tryptophan. The order of the fields is clone size, V gene, J gene, CDR3 protein. Clone sizes are given selectively: once, few, many, or a class where the clone is expanded.

.,TRBV5-1,TRBJ2-5,ASSLAGGRGETQY
.,TRBV28,TRBJ2-7,ASSLGGRGEQY
.,TRBV19,TRBJ2-7,ASSMRRETSYEQY
few,TRBV6-5,TRBJ1-2,ASRPRQGFHT
.,TRBV2,TRBJ1-3,AGIYRGRAEGNTIY
.,TRBV18,.,ASSPGLTGGGETQY
.,TRBV14,TRBJ2-3,ASSQDGTSGRVQY
.,TRBV2,TRBJ1-5,ASSADGDYQPQH
many,TRBV30,TRBJ2-6,AGYKGANVLT
.,TRBV7-2,TRBJ1-2,ASSSTRRTNYGYT
few,TRBV6-6,TRBJ2-1,ASSELSYNEQF
.,TRBV7-8,TRBJ2-1,ASSYATPQF
.,TRBV27,TRBJ1-1,ASSRASGRGRTEAF
few,TRBV20-1,TRBJ2-5,SARDRGDIETQY
.,TRBV10-1,TRBJ1-2,ASSESNSYGYT
few,TRBV19,TRBJ2-1,ASSIDRLDEQF
few,TRBV11-3,TRBJ1-1,ASSPVPQVEDTEAF
.,TRBV6-4,TRBJ1-2,ASSDFKGSYGYT
few,TRBV15,TRBJ1-5,ATSREDISNQPQH
few,TRBV19,TRBJ1-4,ASRPGNEKLF
.,TRBV6-6,TRBJ2-5,ASGRGETQY
.,TRBV27,TRBJ1-2,ASSFGSNYGYT
many,TRBV30,TRBJ2-7,AYGTGGYEQY
few,TRBV6-1,TRBJ1-6,ASSEALRGSNSPLH
.,TRBV6-6,TRBJ2-2,ATSDLAGGPWNTGELF
.,TRBV2,TRBJ2-1,ASSSLGLSYNEQF
many,TRBV25-1,TRBJ2-5,ASSATGRAETQY
.,TRBV19,TRBJ2-6,ASSHIRSGANVLT
.,TRBV19,TRBJ1-1,ASGGDSQNTEAF
.,TRBV20-1,TRBJ2-3,SARDPRGTHTDTQY
.,TRBV4-2,TRBJ2-3,ASSQIRGADTQY
.,TRBV14,TRBJ2-7,ASSGQVDYEQY
.,TRBV6-2/TRBV6-3,TRBJ1-2,ASRPQRLYGYT
few,TRBV7-3,TRBJ2-1,ASSSFGGQGNEQF
few,TRBV28,TRBJ2-7,ASRGNLDEQY
few,TRBV24-1,TRBJ1-2,ATSDSGQGRYGYT
few,TRBV9,TRBJ2-7,ASSVGGTTYEQY
.,TRBV9,TRBJ1-2,ASSHPRVQANYGYT
many,TRBV15,TRBJ2-7,ATSSFSGYEQY
.,TRBV12-3/TRBV12-4,TRBJ2-7,ASSLLLRGEQY